Detailed here is one TCR beta chain. The sample originates from a study of blood T cell repertoires in COVID-19. Across the whole study: From T cells, B-cell-depleted T cells, or PBMCs came the material, which was cDNA or gDNA.

Per the study methods: The authors estimated nucleated cell counts from reference gene primer amplification. TCRdb's copy holds only in-frame clones and misses some; the assay was immunoSEQ multiplex PCR. The DNA was the basis for D and trimming; V, J and clone size are from that table. In the table there are 200,000 to 300,000 clones, about 88% of which are singletons. The source material was peripheral blood. This receptor was identified in a man aged 25 to 40 with active or convalescent COVID-19.

The CDR3 loop is CASSYGGTARNLYF. The CDR3 DNA sequence: TGTGCCAGCAGTTACGGTGGGACAGCGAGGAATCTGTACTTC. The gene calls are TRBV6-5 and TRBJ2-7, with TRBD1 identical over 7 bases. Per germline, CDR1 MNHEY and CDR2 SVGAGI. V was pared by 2 bases and J by 12 bases, with 13 bases of the junction left unmatched. The CDR3 consists of 14 residues.